This T cell receptor beta chain was profiled in a study of T cell changes during pregnancy in multiple sclerosis. This clone showed up just once. CDR3 length equals 15 residues. Looked up from germline, CDR1 is SGHRS and CDR2 is YFSETQ. The V gene end was trimmed by 1 base and the J gene end by 7 bases; junction bases not matched to a gene: 7. Profiled with immunoSEQ multiplex PCR; TCRdb holds only in-frame clones, not every one. The sample lists roughly 40,000 clones, approximately 90% occurring once. Sequenced material: CD4+ T cells from peripheral blood mononuclear cells, taken in the third trimester of pregnancy. The rearrangement links TRBV5-1 to TRBJ2-1, with 8 bases that match TRBD2. The receptor's source is a female donor with multiple sclerosis, enrolled in a pregnancy study. The DNA of the CDR3 is TGCGCCAGCAGCTTGTCGGGGGGGTACGGAAATGAGCAGTTCTTC. It translates to CASSLSGGYGNEQFF.